Reported below is one TCR beta chain. The antigen remains undetermined. The junction departs from the called germline gene at one end, perhaps through a read error. The data derive from a study of tumor and adjacent non-tumor tissue in lung cancer. Across the study: Patients comprised about a dozen adenocarcinoma, a couple of squamous cell carcinoma and 1 small cell lung cancer. The patients, 10 to 11 men and 4 to 6 women, were about 31 to 76 with stage I to III disease. On average, productive TCRbeta reads reached 4 million to 4.5 million per sample. Findings and caveats of the study: Top 100 clones took a larger repertoire share in normal lung.

The template was RNA from unsorted bulk tissue. TCRbeta libraries were built with three rounds of nested PCR, modified from ARM-PCR. A single record per CDR3 protein comes from TCRdb applying MiXCR to the multiplex PCR reads. The table lists tens of thousands of distinct CDR3 sequences, roughly 56% of them singletons. Germline V CDR1 and CDR2: MNHEY, SVGAGI. The CDR3 totals 14 residues. Sequencing used lung tumor tissue. The sequence was obtained from a man aged 50 or older with non-small cell lung cancer. V gene TRBV6-5 combines with J gene TRBJ1-1; tentatively, D is TRBD1 (6 bases). CDR3 sequence reads: CASSYLGTTSEALF. Written as DNA, the CDR3 is TGTGCCAGCAGTTACCTAGGGACAACTAGTGAAGCTCTCTTT.